This T cell receptor (beta chain) stems from a study of cytomegalovirus exposure and HLA in healthy donors. PCR employed 60 Vbeta and 13 Jbeta primers. The repertoire was sequenced with immunoSEQ multiplex PCR; TCRdb's copy has only in-frame clones and lacks some. The table has about 150,000 clones, around 9% seen once. Whereas donors were nominally healthy upon sampling, unrecorded immune exposures were probable. The TCR comes from a woman aged 35 to 49 in good health and CMV-seropositive. The sample taken for sequencing was PBMCs.

The CDR3 nucleotides are TGTGCCAGCGGCTATACCGGGACAGATTATGGCTACACCTTC. Its translation is CASGYTGTDYGYTF. This chain joins TRBV2 and TRBJ1-2; TRBD1 matches 7 bases. Per germline, CDR1 SNHLY and CDR2 FYNNEI. V was pared by 8 bases and J by 5 bases, with 11 bases of the junction left unmatched. This CDR3 spans 14 amino acids.